The clone carrying this T cell receptor beta chain was picked up one time. Its specificity is not known. In the PCR, 60 Vbeta and 13 Jbeta primers were used. Some clones are missing from TCRdb's copy, which holds only in-frame ones; the method was immunoSEQ multiplex PCR. Of fewer than 200,000 clones in the sample, around 68% were seen once. This specimen comes from a study of cytomegalovirus exposure and HLA in healthy donors. Findings of the study overall: It was reported that TCR beta sequences correctly inferred the HLA-A and HLA-B alleles for most subjects. In a later analysis, specific HLA alleles were associated with 15,000 to 20,000 TCR beta sequences at a 0.05 false discovery rate. Through in vitro validation, a few CMV-associated chains were shown to be specific for CMV antigens. TCR association rates varied by HLA locus in a later analysis, with DRB1 highest and HLA-C lowest.

The material sequenced was PBMCs. The sequence was collected from a man aged 45 to 65 in good health and CMV-seronegative.

CDR3: CASSLQGRRNQPQHF. The CDR3 region has the DNA TGTGCCAGTAGTCTACAGGGGAGGAGGAATCAGCCCCAGCATTTT. This sequence joins TRBV19 and TRBJ1-5, with 7 bases aligning to TRBD1. This CDR3 is built from 15 residues. After removal of 5 bases from V and 4 bases from J, the junction contained 8 bases not matched to a gene. Per the germline V gene, CDR1 is LNHDA and CDR2 is SQIVND (reference sequence). Full variable domain (outside the CDR3, taken from reference TRBV19 and TRBJ1-5): DGGITQSPKYLFRKEGQNVTLSCEQNLNHDAMYWYRQDPGQGLRLIYYSQIVNDFQKGDIAEGYSVSREKKESFPLTVTSAQKNPTAFYLCASSLQGRRNQPQHFGDGTRLSIL.